This entry features one T cell receptor beta chain sequence. Its target is unknown. V was shortened by 2 bases and J by 7 bases, with 17 bases between the two germline ends. This CDR3 comprises 15 residues. Germline assignment: CDR1 SNHLY and CDR2 FYNNEI. The data are from a study of cytomegalovirus exposure and HLA in healthy donors. Study results and limitations: Rates of TCR association differed by HLA locus in a later analysis, with DRB1 highest and HLA-C lowest. The analysis excluded some indistinguishable V segments, including TRBV6-2 and TRBV6-3.

Both 60 Vbeta primers and 13 Jbeta primers went into the PCR. Profiling relied on immunoSEQ multiplex PCR, and the TCRdb table lists in-frame clones only, not all of them. The table records approximately 160,000 clones, around three quarters of them present only once. The rearrangement uses TRBV2 and TRBJ1-2; unclear D gene. This TCR was sampled from a woman aged 25 to 39 in good health and CMV-seronegative. Material for sequencing was PBMCs. CDR3 DNA sequence: TGTGCCAGCAGTGAACATGGAAGCGTGGGGAGTGGCTACACCTTC. This translates into CASSEHGSVGSGYTF.